The T cell receptor beta chain described here comes from a study of shared clonotypes between healthy human individuals. Study context: Three plates were used per donor for CD4 naive, three for CD4 memory, two for CD8 naive and one for CD8 memory. Findings and caveats of the study: Sequencing of the sorted subsets was shown by rarefaction to be incomplete despite large depth.

From germline, CDR1 is MNHNS and CDR2 SASEGT. There are 15 residues in the CDR3. V was clipped by 2 bases and J by 4 bases; unmatched bases: 4. Data came from immunoSEQ multiplex PCR; TCRdb stores just in-frame clones and leaves some out. The data hold about a million clones, with roughly 80% observed a single time. Concerning this clone itself: Its antigen is still unknown.

This chain links TRBV6-1 with TRBJ1-4; the match to TRBD1 covers 7 bases. The specimen sequenced was memory CD4+ T cells sorted from blood. The sample's subset: CD45RA-negative fraction. This TCR derives from a man younger than 35 in good health. The CDR3 here is CASSETHRGNEKLFF. CDR3 bases: TGTGCCAGCAGTGAAACTCACAGGGGTAATGAAAAACTGTTTTTT.